The 12 T cell receptor beta chains given below trace back to one sample, sequenced in a study of T cells in Graves' hyperthyroidism and ophthalmopathy (dated 2019 in TCRdb). Libraries were constructed by multiplex PCR. TCRdb lists the instrument as Illumina HiSeq 2000. TCR beta CDR3 regions were amplified from RNA transcripts. The TCR CDR3 was subjected to a first round of RT-PCR using the HTBI primer set and the Qiagen OneStep RT-PCR kit. TCRdb trimmed public reads at Q25 via fastp, called clones via MiXCR and kept in-frame beta chains. Entries that share a CDR3 protein sequence are merged under the most common genes and DNA. The sample contains around 700,000 distinct CDR3 sequences, 30% to 40% of them found a single time. More than 25% of the sample is taken by the ten largest. The sample taken for sequencing was blood. The receptors originated from a middle-aged woman with Graves' hyperthyroidism.

There are many counts of this clonotype. Its ends do not fully match the called genes, so a read error is possible. The rearrangement joins TRBV9 to TRBJ2-7; 7 bases match TRBD1. Germline V CDR1 and CDR2: SGDLS, YYNGEE. The CDR3 totals 14 residues. CDR3 sequence reads: CASNVGGQRDEQYF. The CDR3 region has the DNA TGTGCCAGCAACGTAGGGGGACAGAGGGACGAGCAGTACTTC.

This clonotype turned up a few times. The chain couples TRBV28 to TRBJ1-2; the D is unclear. CDR1 is MDHEN and CDR2 is SYDVKM in the germline V gene. The ends were cut back, 1 base at V and 8 bases at J, with 14 bases in the middle. The CDR3 has 14 residues. The CDR3: CASSLFTGRNGYTF. Written as DNA, the CDR3 is TGTGCCAGCAGTTTATTTACTGGTCGGAACGGCTACACCTTC.

The chain is built from TRBV19 and TRBJ1-4, with no clear D. Germline-derived CDR1 and CDR2 are LNHDA and SQIVND (reference sequence). The CDR3 extends over 17 amino acids. The ends were cut back, 4 bases at V and 3 bases at J, with 18 bases in the middle. CDR3 DNA sequence: TGTGCCAGTAGTACCACCTTCTACGCGGGAGCTAATGAAAAACTGTTTTTT. Encoded protein: CASSTTFYAGANEKLFF.

The chain combines TRBV6-6 with TRBJ1-5; D may be TRBD1 (6 bases). Germline V gene lookup returns CDR1 MNHNY and CDR2 SVGAGI (reference sequence). V lost 5 bases to trimming and J lost 1 base, with 15 bases between them. The CDR3 extends over 16 amino acids. CDR3 loop: CASSGAGGHSNQPQHF. The CDR3 nucleotides are TGTGCCAGCAGTGGGGCCGGGGGCCACAGCAATCAGCCCCAGCATTTT.

Of note for this clonotype: A read error may account for a junction end that differs from germline. The chain couples TRBV7-9 to TRBJ2-7; the D is unclear. The CDR3 runs to 13 residues. CDR1 is SEHNR, CDR2 FQNEAQ, per germline (reference sequence). In DNA form, the CDR3 reads TGTGCCAGCAGTTTAGTCCTAGGTCCTCCTGTATACTTC. It yields the protein CASSLVLGPPVYF.

As to this clonotype: A single base separates this from a much larger clone, so it may be a read error. The gene calls are TRBV10-2 and TRBJ2-7, with D possibly TRBD2 on 5 matching bases. The length of the CDR3 is 16 residues. The germline CDR1 and CDR2 sequences are WSHSY and SAAADI. Written as DNA, the CDR3 is TGCGCCAGCAGTGGCCCCTCGGGGTCGAGCTCCTACGAGCGGTACTTC. Residues: CASSGPSGSSSYERYF.

A remark on this clonotype: A much larger clone lies one base from this, so it may be a read error. The V and J genes are TRBV29-1 and TRBJ2-7; 7 nucleotides line up with TRBD2. The CDR3 contains 15 residues. The V gene's germline CDR1 is SQVTM and CDR2 ANQGSEA. The CDR3 DNA sequence: TGCTGCGTCGACGGACGGACGGGGGGACGCTACGAGCAGTACTTC. This sequence encodes CCVDGRTGGRYEQYF.

This chain uses TRBV12-3 or TRBV12-4 with TRBJ1-1, with D unresolved. The CDR3 sequence is 13 residues long. V was trimmed by 6 bases and J by 3 bases, leaving 11 bases between them. The CDR3 bases are TGTGCCAGCAGACTCACACGGGACACTGAAGCTTTCTTT. Protein product: CASRLTRDTEAFF.

J is TRBJ1-4 and V is TRBV28; possibly TRBD1 for D (6 bases). CDR1 MDHEN and CDR2 SYDVKM come from the germline V gene. Trimming removed 0 bases at V and 1 base at J, with 12 bases between. This CDR3 spans 17 amino acids. The CDR3 reads CASSLWGRGGTNEKLFF. CDR3 in DNA: TGTGCCAGCAGTTTATGGGGCAGGGGAGGAACTAATGAAAAACTGTTTTTT.

This chain links TRBV27 with TRBJ2-6; TRBD1 is a possible D gene (6 bases). Germline lookup yields CDR1 MNHEY and CDR2 SMNVEV (reference sequence). V was cut by 10 bases and J by 3 bases, with 22 bases left in between. The CDR3 length is 17 residues. As DNA, the CDR3 is TGTGCCACCCGACCAGGGGCTGGGGTCCTTGGGGCCAACGTCCTGACTTTC. Its translation: CATRPGAGVLGANVLTF.

In its sample, this clonotype was seen once. The CDR3 DNA reads TGCGCCAGCAGCTTGGGAGGGAATTTCGCTGAAGCTTTCTTT. Protein product: CASSLGGNFAEAFF. This chain connects TRBV5-1 to TRBJ1-1; D remains unclear. The CDR3 contains 14 residues. V dropped 0 bases and J dropped 6 bases, with 12 bases sitting between them. Germline V lookup: CDR1 SGHRS, CDR2 YFSETQ.

This clonotype came up a few times. The rearrangement uses TRBV7-2 and TRBJ1-3; D is unclear. The germline V gene encodes CDR1 SGHTA and CDR2 FQGNSA. Trimming left V 4 bases short and J 1 base short, with 11 bases between. CDR3 length: 15 amino acids. The DNA for the CDR3 is TGTGCCAGCAGCTGGGTGTTGGGGTCTGGAAACACCATATATTTT. Protein product: CASSWVLGSGNTIYF.